One sample yielded the 9 T cell receptor beta chains listed below, sequenced in a study of T-cell memory formation after mild COVID-19. TCRdb re-analysed the 5' RACE reads in MiXCR, keeping a single row per CDR3 protein. The sample carries approximately 250,000 distinct CDR3 sequences, about a sixth recorded once. The sample comprised PBMCs or a T cell subset sorted from them (not recorded which). These TCRs come from a man aged 18 to 30 who had mild COVID-19 (a few samples of this study predate the infection). Cell type and time point are not known.

This clonotype was counted many times. The genes are TRBV7-2 and TRBJ2-3; perhaps TRBD2 as D (5 bases). The CDR3 covers 13 residues. Germline-derived CDR1 and CDR2 are SGHTA and FQGNSA. V gave up 5 bases and J gave up 2 bases, with 8 bases separating them. CDR3 region: CASSETNTDTQYF. DNA of the CDR3: TGTGCCAGCAGCGAGACTAACACAGATACGCAGTATTTT.

The chain has TRBV12-3 or TRBV12-4 and TRBJ2-2; 14 bases line up with TRBD2. J gave up 7 bases and V 5 bases, and 6 bases lay outside the gene matches. This CDR3 region has 16 residues. CDR3 residues: CASSLGLAGVVGELFF. CDR3 bases: TGTGCCAGCAGTCTGGGACTAGCGGGGGTGGTCGGGGAGCTGTTTTTT.

This chain links TRBV25-1 with TRBJ2-2, with a tentative D call TRBD1 (5 bases). Germline V gene data show CDR1 as MGHDK and CDR2 as SYGVNS. V lost 4 bases and J lost 5, with 17 bases in between. The CDR3 sequence is 16 residues long. CDR3 DNA: TGTGCCAGCAGTGTGATAAGGGGTTTCGGAACCGGGGAGCTGTTTTTT. Residues: CASSVIRGFGTGELFF.

This clonotype was seen only a few times. V usage is TRBV6-6 and J usage is TRBJ2-1, with D maybe TRBD2 (6 bases). V shed 2 bases and J shed 9 bases, with 11 bases lying between them. The CDR3 covers 13 residues. The germline gives CDR1 MNHNY, CDR2 SVGAGI (reference sequence). CDR3 protein: CASSYGGFAEQFF. CDR3 sequence (DNA): TGTGCCAGCAGTTACGGGGGGTTTGCTGAGCAGTTCTTC.

The rearrangement links TRBV6-2 or TRBV6-3 to TRBJ1-6; a possible D gene is TRBD1 (5 bases). The germline V gene encodes CDR1 MNHEY and CDR2 SVGEGT. The germline V and J ends were trimmed by 6 bases and 7 bases, with 10 bases remaining between them. CDR3 length: 13 amino acids. The chain's CDR3 is CASRGGNNSPLHF. CDR3 coding DNA: TGTGCCAGCAGGGGGGGGAACAATTCACCCCTCCACTTT.

The chain employs TRBV7-8 and TRBJ1-2; no clear D. The ends were cut back, 6 bases at V and 0 bases at J, with 8 bases in the middle. CDR1 is SGHVS and CDR2 is FQNEAQ in the germline V gene. The CDR3 has 13 amino acids. DNA for the CDR3: TGTGCCAGCAGTATTCTCACTAACTATGGCTACACCTTC. Its protein product is CASSILTNYGYTF.

This clonotype was counted a few times. The CDR3 DNA sequence: TGTGCCAGCAGCCCAGGGAGCTCCTACAATGAGCAGTTCTTC. This gives the protein CASSPGSSYNEQFF. V and J are TRBV11-2 and TRBJ2-1, with D possibly called TRBD1 or TRBD2 (5 bases each). Trimming left V 5 bases short and J 0 bases short, with 8 bases between. The CDR3 extends over 14 amino acids. From germline, CDR1 is SGHAT and CDR2 FQNNGV.

The genes are TRBV27 and TRBJ2-1, with D tentatively TRBD1 (5 bases). The V and J ends lost 10 bases and 3 bases respectively, with 13 bases between them. This CDR3 has 13 amino acids. Germline CDR1 is MNHEY and CDR2 is SMNVEV (reference sequence). CDR3 protein: CATRDSFYNEQFF. Here the CDR3 DNA reads TGTGCCACCAGAGACAGTTTCTACAATGAGCAGTTCTTC.

V and J are TRBV6-2 or TRBV6-3 and TRBJ2-7, with 9 positions matching TRBD1. Germline lookup yields CDR1 MNHEY and CDR2 SVGEGT. With V trimmed by 0 bases and J by 4 bases, 7 bases remained unmatched. CDR3 size: 16 residues. This CDR3 is CASSYSSSGTGYEQYF. The CDR3 coding sequence is TGTGCCAGCAGTTACTCATCTTCCGGGACAGGGTACGAGCAGTACTTC.